There are a few counts of the clone carrying this T cell receptor beta chain. Antigen specificity is unknown. Trimming removed 3 bases from V and 2 bases from J, with 22 bases in between. Germline V CDR1 and CDR2: SGHRS, YFSETQ. This CDR3 is 18 amino acids long. In TCRdb, the 5' RACE reads were re-called with MiXCR into one record per CDR3 protein. The sample lists a few hundred thousand distinct CDR3 sequences, around a quarter occurring once. These data come from a study of T-cell memory formation after mild COVID-19. Study information: In these data, TCR clusters were largely donor specific.

Study results and limitations: Second-wave clones reaching peak frequency on day 37 lacked confirmed SARS-CoV-2 specificity.

The receptor was derived from an adult woman who had mild COVID-19 (a few samples of this study predate the infection). Cell type and time point are not known. Sequenced material: PBMCs or a T cell subset sorted from them (not recorded which). The chain uses TRBV5-1 and TRBJ2-3, with D possibly TRBD1 on 7 matching bases. This chain's CDR3 is CASSYRGTEVFSTDTQYF. In DNA form, the CDR3 reads TGCGCCAGCAGCTACCGGGGGACAGAAGTTTTTTCCACAGATACGCAGTATTTT. Full variable domain (missing parts from reference TRBV5-1 and TRBJ2-3): KAGVTQTPRYLIKTRGQQVTLSCSPISGHRSVSWYQQTPGQGLQFLFEYFSETQRNKGNFPGRFSGRQFSNSRSEMNVSTLELGDSALYLCASSYRGTEVFSTDTQYFGPGTRLTVL.